A selection of T cell receptor beta chains follows, all from one sample in a study of blood T cell repertoires in COVID-19. Using immunoSEQ multiplex PCR, the repertoire was profiled, and TCRdb retains in-frame clones only, with some absent. The sample has tens of thousands of clones, approximately 87% seen once; the top ten hold about 1.5%. The sample was peripheral blood. Every receptor here comes from a human donor with active COVID-19. The donor label of this sample is uncertain. CDR3s include the opening cysteine and the closing phenylalanine or tryptophan. A D gene is named only where the DNA matches it firmly.

J: TRBJ2-7
V: TRBV4-1
D: TRBD1
DNA: TGCGCCAGCAGCCAAGATGGGGGGGGGACAGGGTACGAGCAGTACTTC
CDR3: CASSQDGGGTGYEQYF

J: TRBJ2-1
V: TRBV9
D: -
DNA: TGTGCCAGCAGCGTCGGAGGGAAGGGAAATGAGCAGTTCTTC
CDR3: CASSVGGKGNEQFF

J: TRBJ2-7
V: TRBV5-1
D: TRBD2
DNA: TGCGCCAGCAGCCGGACTAGCGTTCCCTACGAGCAGTACTTC
CDR3: CASSRTSVPYEQYF

J: TRBJ2-7
V: TRBV6-2/TRBV6-3
D: TRBD1
DNA: TGTGCCAGCAGTGTCCGACAGGGGGCCCACGAGCAGTACTTC
CDR3: CASSVRQGAHEQYF

J: TRBJ2-5
V: TRBV5-1
D: -
DNA: TGCGCCAGCAGGCGGGTGACAGGGAGGGAGACCCAGTACTTC
CDR3: CASRRVTGRETQYF

J: TRBJ1-2
V: TRBV6-5
D: -
DNA: TGTGCCAGCAGTTACTCGACAGGAGTTAACTATGGCTACACCTTC
CDR3: CASSYSTGVNYGYTF

J: TRBJ2-5
V: TRBV5-5
D: -
DNA: TGTGCCAGCAGCTCGGGGGTCCAAGAGACCCAGTACTTC
CDR3: CASSSGVQETQYF

J: TRBJ1-1
V: TRBV7-2
D: -
DNA: TGTGCCAGCAGCTTAGATTTCTCAGGGGAAGCTTTCTTT
CDR3: CASSLDFSGEAFF

J: TRBJ2-3
V: TRBV5-4
D: TRBD2
DNA: TGTGCCAGCAGCTTGGTTGTAGCGGGGGTTGGGACAGATACGCAGTATTTT
CDR3: CASSLVVAGVGTDTQYF

J: TRBJ1-6
V: TRBV7-3
D: -
DNA: TGTGCCAGCAGCTTAAGACAGAATAATTCACCCCTCCACTTT
CDR3: CASSLRQNNSPLHF

J: TRBJ1-2
V: TRBV4-3
D: -
DNA: TGCGCCAGCAGCCCTGATTTTGGACAGTCCAACTATGGCTACACCTTC
CDR3: CASSPDFGQSNYGYTF

J: TRBJ2-7
V: TRBV5-1
D: -
DNA: TGCGCCAGCAGCTTGACTGACAGCACCTTCTACGAGCAGTACTTC
CDR3: CASSLTDSTFYEQYF

J: TRBJ1-6
V: TRBV3-1/TRBV3-2
D: -
DNA: TGTGCCAGCAGCCAAGTAGGTCGGGGGGCCGGATCCTATAATTCACCCCTCCACTTT
CDR3: CASSQVGRGAGSYNSPLHF

J: TRBJ2-7
V: TRBV5-1
D: -
DNA: TGCGCCAGCAGCTTGGATCTTGCAGGGGTCAGGGCTACTGGCGAGCAGTACTTC
CDR3: CASSLDLAGVRATGEQYF

J: TRBJ1-2
V: TRBV7-9
D: -
DNA: TGTGCCAGCAGCTTACATCAGGGGAACTATGGCTACACCTTC
CDR3: CASSLHQGNYGYTF

J: TRBJ1-6
V: TRBV15
D: -
DNA: TGTGCCACCAGCAGATTCCAGACAGTTAATTCACCCCTCCACTTT
CDR3: CATSRFQTVNSPLHF

J: TRBJ2-5
V: TRBV2
D: TRBD1
DNA: TGTGCCAGCAGTGTACAGGGGGGACGGGAGACCCAGTACTTC
CDR3: CASSVQGGRETQYF

J: TRBJ1-1
V: TRBV5-4
D: TRBD1
DNA: TGTGCCAGCAGCTATCCGGGACAGGTATGGGGAACTGAAGCTTTCTTT
CDR3: CASSYPGQVWGTEAFF